These 9 T cell receptor beta chains share one sample of origin, sequenced in a study of cytomegalovirus exposure and HLA in healthy donors. Profiling relied on immunoSEQ multiplex PCR, and the TCRdb table lists in-frame clones only, not all of them. Among a few hundred thousand clones listed, 65% to 90% were seen once. The sequencing input was PBMCs. Every receptor here comes from a woman under 30 in good health and CMV-seronegative.

The chain recombines TRBV27 with TRBJ1-5, with D unresolved. The CDR3 runs 16 residues. Germline V gene lookup returns CDR1 MNHEY and CDR2 SMNVEV (reference sequence). V was trimmed by 2 bases and J by 0 bases, leaving 11 bases between them. CDR3 loop: CASSLRRDYSNQPQHF. The DNA of the CDR3 is TGTGCCAGCAGTTTACGGAGGGATTATAGCAATCAGCCCCAGCATTTT.

The chain carries TRBV6-5 and TRBJ2-7; TRBD1 matches 9 bases. The CDR3 is 16 residues long. V was pared by 6 bases and J by 6 bases, with 15 bases of the junction left unmatched. Germline CDR1 is MNHEY and CDR2 is SVGAGI. The CDR3 DNA follows: TGTGCCAGCAGATACCCGGGACAGGGCTCTTCTGGCGAGCAGTACTTC. Amino acids: CASRYPGQGSSGEQYF.

There are many counts of this clone. This CDR3 is CASSHPQGAEQYF. The DNA for the CDR3 is TGCGCCAGCAGTCATCCTCAGGGGGCAGAGCAGTACTTC. The chain recombines TRBV23-1 with TRBJ2-7, with 8 bases fitting TRBD1. TRBV23-1 is an open reading frame whose function is uncertain. The CDR3 is 13 residues long. V dropped 3 bases and J dropped 7; count of bases not matched to a gene: 5.

Only one count was recorded for this clone. V and J are TRBV5-1 and TRBJ1-1, with 7 nucleotides matching TRBD1. With V trimmed by 4 bases and J by 2 bases, 5 bases remained unmatched. CDR3 size: 14 residues. Germline-derived CDR1 and CDR2 are SGHRS and YFSETQ. CDR3 sequence reads: CASSDGTVNTEAFF. CDR3 nucleotides: TGCGCCAGCAGCGATGGGACAGTTAACACTGAAGCTTTCTTT.

This chain connects TRBV2 to TRBJ1-5; 9 nucleotides agree with TRBD1. Trimming took 11 bases from V and 7 from J; bases not matched to a gene: 9. Germline lookup yields CDR1 SNHLY and CDR2 FYNNEI. CDR3 length: 13 amino acids. CDR3 residues: CAVTGGRGQPQHF. CDR3 DNA sequence: TGTGCCGTTACAGGGGGCAGAGGACAGCCCCAGCATTTT.

This clone has more than one count but fewer than ten. CDR3 residues: CASSEPGQAYGYTF. The DNA for the CDR3 is TGCGCCAGCAGTGAGCCCGGACAGGCCTATGGCTACACCTTC. The rearrangement uses TRBV10-2 and TRBJ1-2, with 7 bases identical to TRBD1. Trimming cost V 2 bases and J 4 bases; bases outside gene matches: 4. Germline V lookup: CDR1 WSHSY, CDR2 SAAADI. The CDR3 has 14 residues.

V gene TRBV29-1 combines with J gene TRBJ2-5; 7 nucleotides align to TRBD1. CDR1 and CDR2 from the germline V gene are SQVTM and ANQGSEA. J lost 2 bases, V lost 6 bases, and 3 bases had no gene match. The CDR3 has 12 residues. The CDR3 sequence is CSVGTAQETQYF. The CDR3 region has the DNA TGCAGCGTGGGGACAGCACAAGAGACCCAGTACTTC.

This clone came up once. This rearrangement joins TRBV9 to TRBJ2-7; D remains unclear. Germline loops: CDR1 SGDLS, CDR2 YYNGEE. Trimming cost V 2 bases and J 3 bases, with 12 bases left between them. The CDR3 has 14 residues. CDR3 coding DNA: TGTGCCAGCAGCGTTGGAGAACGGAGCTACGAGCAGTACTTC. Translated, it gives CASSVGERSYEQYF.

The genes are TRBV7-8 and TRBJ1-6; the match to TRBD1 covers 7 bases. J lost 7 bases, V lost 3 bases, and 6 bases had no gene match. The CDR3 is 15 residues long. CDR1 and CDR2 from the germline V gene are SGHVS and FQNEAQ. The DNA of the CDR3 is TGTGCCAGCAGCTTGATTTTAGGGGGCAATTCACCCCTCCACTTT. It translates to CASSLILGGNSPLHF.